This is a list of T cell receptor beta chains from one sample in a study of chronic HIV infection and antiretroviral therapy. A single record per CDR3 protein comes from TCRdb applying MiXCR to the 5' RACE reads. The sample gives more than 40,000 distinct CDR3 sequences, about 18% of which show up once; approximately 3% is in the top ten. The sample comprised peripheral blood. These receptors came from an adult who had HIV and had not received antiretroviral therapy, or was an uninfected healthy control (not recorded which). Both conserved end residues are trimmed from each CDR3.

j_call	v_call	cdr3_aa
TRBJ1-2	TRBV4-2	ASSQDLSPGAGYT
TRBJ2-3	TRBV28	ASSPETGSDTDTQY
TRBJ2-1	TRBV28	ASSLSVAGAEEQF
TRBJ2-3	TRBV20-1	SASGRALTDTQY
TRBJ2-3	TRBV20-1	SASYRDRASDTQY
TRBJ2-3	TRBV28	ALAGGSSPSTDTQY
TRBJ1-5	TRBV4-1	ASSQESGGHQPQH
TRBJ2-7	TRBV2	ASQSSYEQY
TRBJ1-4	TRBV28	ASKGHEVGNEKLF
TRBJ2-7	TRBV4-1	ASSQEGHPDEQY
TRBJ1-1	TRBV29-1	SVILTGVGAF
TRBJ1-3	TRBV6-5	ASSYSYDVAARNTIY
TRBJ2-5	TRBV27	ASSSREETQY
TRBJ2-5	TRBV20-1	SAPASGKTLETQY
TRBJ2-2	TRBV15	ATSRIGLVAVGELF
TRBJ2-7	TRBV7-9	ASSSPTLMSYEQY
TRBJ2-7	TRBV28	ASSFAPLDRSSYEQY
TRBJ1-1	TRBV10-3	AISERVGGTEAF
TRBJ2-3	TRBV20-1	SASWVGGTDTQY
TRBJ2-7	TRBV28	ASSTSGRYEQY
TRBJ2-7	TRBV11-2	ASSLEPLGEQY
TRBJ2-5	TRBV4-1	ASSQVRHGGTQY
TRBJ2-6	TRBV28	ASRSGGGLGANVLT
TRBJ2-7	TRBV20-1	SASYRDYEQY
TRBJ1-1	TRBV20-1	SAGQGPTEAF
TRBJ1-1	TRBV18	ASSPNDKGMGTEAF
TRBJ2-3	TRBV29-1	SVALTGSTDTQY
TRBJ2-3	TRBV28	ASSPGTRRDTQY
TRBJ2-1	TRBV5-1	ASSPAGTSYNEQF
TRBJ2-3	TRBV4-2	ASSQDPYASSGRDSDTQY
TRBJ1-4	TRBV5-1	ASSFQDATNEKLF
TRBJ2-4	TRBV28	ASSLTDPRNIQY
TRBJ1-5	TRBV7-8	ASSVSGTNQPQH
TRBJ1-4	TRBV18	ASSPTPDSTKKLF
TRBJ2-3	TRBV28	ASSRISGLTDTQY
TRBJ1-6	TRBV28	ASSPPLH
TRBJ2-3	TRBV5-4	ASSLLLGETDTQY
TRBJ2-7	TRBV20-1	SAGLAGGTYEQY
TRBJ2-7	TRBV6-5	ASTSGGGAEYEQY
TRBJ1-1	TRBV28	ASRALGDTEAF
TRBJ1-5	TRBV5-1	ASSLRQGDQPQH
TRBJ2-2	TRBV30	AWSENTGELF
TRBJ2-1	TRBV5-1	VSSPGDTRRQF
TRBJ2-3	TRBV5-1	ASSLDAYTSDTQY
TRBJ1-6	TRBV6-5	ASSYSPRNSPLH
TRBJ2-3	TRBV30	AWSALGLAASTDTQY
TRBJ2-6	TRBV5-1	ASSLAEAVYASGANVLT